A single sample gave rise to the 3 T cell receptor beta chains below, sequenced in a study of CD8+ T cells in alopecia areata. After isolation, RNA underwent reverse transcription to generate cDNA as the sequencing template. The method was immunoSEQ multiplex PCR; TCRdb's version includes in-frame clones alone and lacks a portion of them. The sample yields about 130,000 clones, approximately 53% seen once. The source material was CD4+ T cells sorted from blood, sampled at week 0. Receptors were obtained from a human donor with alopecia areata.

V is TRBV7-2 and J is TRBJ1-1, with TRBD1 matching over 7 bases. This CDR3 has 18 amino acids. Germline trimming cut 5 bases from V and 5 bases from J; bases unmatched to any gene: 20. Germline V CDR1 and CDR2: SGHTA, FQGNSA. Written as DNA, the CDR3 is TGTGCCAGCAGCCGACCGACCCAGACAGGGCCAATGGGGACTGAAGCTTTCTTT. Amino acid sequence: CASSRPTQTGPMGTEAFF.

The chain recombines TRBV5-4 with TRBJ2-3; D is undetermined. CDR3 size: 15 residues. V was clipped by 0 bases and J by 1 base, with 9 bases between them. Germline V gives CDR1 SGHNT, CDR2 YYREEE (reference sequence). The CDR3 DNA reads as TGTGCCAGCAGCTTGGCCGATGGTGGCACAGATACGCAGTATTTT. It encodes CASSLADGGTDTQYF.

The gene calls are TRBV25-1 and TRBJ2-7; 7 positions agree with TRBD1. V trimming: 4 bases; J trimming: 2 bases; junction bases outside the gene matches: 5. The CDR3 consists of 14 residues. Germline-derived CDR1 and CDR2 are MGHDK and SYGVNS. CDR3 nucleotides: TGTGCCAGCAGTGCCCCGGACAGGACCTACGAGCAGTACTTC. Translating it yields CASSAPDRTYEQYF.